The sequence of this T cell receptor beta chain was determined in a study of tumor-infiltrating lymphocytes in oesophageal squamous cell carcinoma. This CDR3 contains 15 residues. Via MiXCR, TCRdb re-called the PCR reads, giving one row per CDR3 protein. The data show thousands of distinct CDR3 sequences, about 70% seen once. Sequencing was performed on esophageal tumor tissue. The TCR sequence derives from a female donor with esophageal squamous cell carcinoma. The chain is built from TRBV12-3 or TRBV12-4 and TRBJ2-5; D is perhaps TRBD2 (7 bases). The J call is uncertain, as TRBJ2-1 better fits the DNA end. Here the CDR3 DNA reads TGTGCCAGCAGTTTGGGGGGGGCGGTAGTCAATGAGCAGTTCTTC. Protein: CASSLGGAVVNEQFF.